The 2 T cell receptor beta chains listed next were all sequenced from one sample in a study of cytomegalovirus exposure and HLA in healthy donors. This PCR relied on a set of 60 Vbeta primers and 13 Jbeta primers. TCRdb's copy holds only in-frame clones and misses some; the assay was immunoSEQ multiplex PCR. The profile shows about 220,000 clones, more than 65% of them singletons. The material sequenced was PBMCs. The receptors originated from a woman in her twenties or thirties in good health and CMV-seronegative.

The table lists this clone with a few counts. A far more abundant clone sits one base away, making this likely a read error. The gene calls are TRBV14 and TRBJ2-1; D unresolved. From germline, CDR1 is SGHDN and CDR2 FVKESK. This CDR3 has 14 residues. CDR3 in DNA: TGTGCCAGCCGCCAAGTCCCTAGTACACATGAGCAGTTCTTC. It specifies CASRQVPSTHEQFF.

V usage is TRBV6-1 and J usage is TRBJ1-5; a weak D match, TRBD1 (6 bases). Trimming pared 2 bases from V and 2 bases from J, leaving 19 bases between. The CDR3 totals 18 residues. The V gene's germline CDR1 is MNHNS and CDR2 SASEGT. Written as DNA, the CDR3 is TGTGCCAGCAGTGAACCGAAGGGGGGGGGTTACGGCAATCAGCCCCAGCATTTT. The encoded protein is CASSEPKGGGYGNQPQHF.